Each of the 10 T cell receptor beta chains below was sequenced from the same sample in a study of T cell responses to AZD1222 COVID-19 vaccine. Using immunoSEQ multiplex PCR, the repertoire was profiled, and TCRdb retains in-frame clones only, with some absent. The sample includes 120,000 to 150,000 clones, about 93% seen only once; the top ten take 2.8%. The sample consisted of peripheral blood, taken on day 0 of MenACWY control vaccination. These receptors came from an adult in good health.

Comments on this clone: The same CDR3 arises from other DNA sequences in this sample as well. The chain is built from TRBV15 and TRBJ1-1; D possibly corresponds to TRBD1 (6 bases). Between the trimmed V and J ends, which lost 0 bases and 0 bases, there was a span of 8 bases. Germline-derived CDR1 and CDR2 are LNHNV and YYDKDF (reference sequence). The CDR3 consists of 15 residues. In DNA, the CDR3 is TGTGCCACCAGCAGAGAACGGACAGTGAACACTGAAGCTTTCTTT. Amino acid sequence: CATSRERTVNTEAFF.

The rearrangement links TRBV27 to TRBJ2-7; 7 bases line up with TRBD1. The ends lost 6 bases at V and 2 bases at J; junction bases unmatched: 4. Germline CDR1 is MNHEY and CDR2 is SMNVEV (reference sequence). This CDR3 has 13 residues. CDR3 residues: CASSRGITYEQYF. The CDR3 DNA follows: TGTGCCAGCAGCAGGGGGATCACCTACGAGCAGTACTTC.

The chain joins TRBV18 to TRBJ2-7, with TRBD1 identical over 7 bases. Germline lookup yields CDR1 KGHSH and CDR2 LQKENI. The CDR3 has 15 amino acids. V lost 3 bases, J lost 3 bases, and 8 bases stayed unmatched. The CDR3 spells CASSPLDRTLYEQYF. CDR3 bases: TGTGCCAGCTCACCTCTGGACAGGACACTCTACGAGCAGTACTTC.

The DNA of the CDR3 is TGTGCCAGCAGTTACACCTTAGACAGGGGGAACCAAGAGACCCAGTACTTC. Its protein is CASSYTLDRGNQETQYF. The V call is TRBV2, the J call TRBJ2-5; the match to TRBD1 covers 9 bases. The germline V gene has CDR1 SNHLY and CDR2 FYNNEI. V lost 5 bases to trimming and J lost 0 bases; unmatched junction nucleotides: 10. The CDR3 covers 17 residues.

The chain links TRBV2 to TRBJ1-5; the D is unclear. The CDR3 runs to 14 residues. Germline CDR1 is SNHLY and CDR2 is FYNNEI. V lost 4 bases and J lost 0, with 7 bases in between. The CDR3 nucleotides read TGTGCCAGCAGTGCTCCATATAGCAATCAGCCCCAGCATTTT. Protein: CASSAPYSNQPQHF.

This rearrangement joins TRBV12-3 or TRBV12-4 to TRBJ1-1; D may be TRBD1 (5 bases). The V end lost 2 bases, the J end lost 5 bases, and 9 bases lay between the germline ends. This CDR3 has 13 residues. In nucleotides, the CDR3 is TGTGCCAGCAGTTTACAGGGAAGAACTGAAGCTTTCTTT. This codes for CASSLQGRTEAFF.

The chain couples TRBV11-2 to TRBJ1-2; D call uncertain. The V end lost 0 bases, the J end lost 14 bases, and 19 bases lay between the germline ends. The germline gives CDR1 SGHAT, CDR2 FQNNGV. The CDR3 loop spans 14 amino acids. The CDR3, as DNA: TGTGCCAGCAGCTTAGACCCGGGCCCTTTGGCGTGGACCTTC. Its protein is CASSLDPGPLAWTF.

V usage is TRBV10-2 and J usage is TRBJ1-6; no clear D. Trimming took off 3 bases at V and 0 bases at J, with 12 bases between the two ends. From germline, CDR1 is WSHSY and CDR2 SAAADI. The CDR3 is 17 residues long. The CDR3 bases are TGCGCCAGCAGTGACACATCCGAGAGCTCCTATAATTCACCCCTCCACTTT. Translation gives CASSDTSESSYNSPLHF.

The chain combines TRBV6-6 with TRBJ1-1, with TRBD1 identical over 9 bases. This CDR3 contains 16 residues. Germline CDR1 and CDR2: MNHNY and SVGAGI (reference sequence). V shed 2 bases, J shed 5 bases, and the junction held 9 bases outside the gene matches. The CDR3 here is CASSYPKQGAQTEAFF. The DNA of the CDR3 is TGTGCCAGCAGTTACCCCAAACAGGGGGCGCAAACTGAAGCTTTCTTT.

The chain employs TRBV7-2 and TRBJ1-2; D is possibly TRBD1 (6 bases). The CDR3 is 15 residues long. Trimming took 3 bases from V and 0 from J, leaving 11 bases between them. Per germline, CDR1 SGHTA and CDR2 FQGNSA. CDR3 sequence reads: CASSFRTATNYGYTF. The CDR3 DNA reads TGTGCCAGCAGCTTCCGGACAGCAACTAACTATGGCTACACCTTC.